These 14 T cell receptor beta chains were all obtained from the same sample, sequenced in a study of T cell repertoires in aging, cancer and after chemotherapy (dated by TCRdb to the late 2010s). TCR beta rearrangements were amplified from genomic DNA isolated from peripheral blood, not from sorted cells or RNA. Sequencing took place on an Illumina MiSeq. Rearranged TRB sequences spanning V, D and J segments were amplified in a multiplex touch-down PCR with a mixed TRB-A/B primer pool. Using fastp trimming at Q25 and MiXCR clonotype assembly, TCRdb reanalyzed the public sequencing data and kept in-frame beta chains. Rows merge per CDR3 protein into single entries with the most common DNA and genes. This sample has 1,500 or so distinct CDR3 sequences in its table, and roughly 22% of those were observed once. Clones ranked in the top ten supply 20% to 30% of the sample. The source material was blood. The receptors come from a human donor with a solid tumor.

In this sample, this clonotype is medium-sized. The chain recombines TRBV20-1 with TRBJ1-4; D not certain. Germline CDR1 reads DFQATT; CDR2 reads SNEGSKA (reference sequence). The CDR3 is 12 residues long. Trimming took 5 bases from V and 7 from J, leaving 11 bases between them. CDR3 bases: TGCAGTGCTGATTGGATCGGTGAAAAACTGTTTTTT. This gives the protein CSADWIGEKLFF.

By sample fraction, this clonotype is large. This chain links TRBV6-2 or TRBV6-3 with TRBJ1-2; D is ambiguous. Trimming pared 10 bases from V and 6 bases from J, leaving 3 bases between. The CDR3 sequence is 8 residues long. Germline V gives CDR1 MNHEY, CDR2 SVGEGT. CDR3 coding DNA: TGTGCCACCGATGGCTACACCTTC. Its translation: CATDGYTF.

This clonotype rates as medium-sized. The chain links TRBV28 to TRBJ1-2; the match to TRBD1 covers 9 bases. Trimming at V came to 4 bases and at J to 5 bases, leaving 2 bases not matched to a gene. The CDR3 totals 13 residues. Germline V gene lookup returns CDR1 MDHEN and CDR2 SYDVKM. CDR3 nucleotides: TGTGCCAGCAGTTACGACAGGGGGTATGGCTACACCTTC. It encodes CASSYDRGYGYTF.

By share, this clonotype ranks as large. This sequence joins TRBV19 and TRBJ2-2; tentative D call: TRBD1 (6 bases). Germline CDR1 LNHDA, CDR2 SQIVND (reference sequence). The V gene lost 7 bases and the J gene lost 4 bases, with 13 bases spanning the gap. CDR3 length: 14 residues. CDR3 protein: CASTPQGTTGELFF. In DNA form, the CDR3 reads TGTGCCAGTACCCCCCAGGGGACCACCGGGGAGCTGTTTTTT.

This clonotype is termed large (0.1 to 1%). The chain recombines TRBV29-1 with TRBJ2-7; tentative D call: TRBD1 (5 bases). Germline assignment: CDR1 SQVTM and CDR2 ANQGSEA. There are 13 residues in the CDR3. Trimming took 4 bases from V and 3 from J, leaving 13 bases between them. The CDR3 reads CSVAQGMFYEQYF. The CDR3 region has the DNA TGCAGCGTTGCGCAGGGAATGTTCTACGAGCAGTACTTC.

This clonotype was observed a single time. V gene TRBV2 combines with J gene TRBJ1-1; D uncertain. This CDR3 contains 16 residues. Germline CDR1 and CDR2: SNHLY and FYNNEI. Trimming stripped 3 bases from V and 0 bases from J, with 14 bases between. CDR3 DNA sequence: TGTGCCAGCAGTGATGAAGGTTACAGCATGAACACTGAAGCTTTCTTT. Its translation is CASSDEGYSMNTEAFF.

By share of the sample, this clonotype is medium-sized (0.01 to 0.1%). The chain recombines TRBV5-6 with TRBJ2-1, with 13 nucleotides matching TRBD2. The CDR3 contains 15 residues. From germline, CDR1 is SGHDT and CDR2 YYEEEE. The V segment lost 3 bases and the J segment 7 bases; nucleotides outside the gene matches: 4. The CDR3 DNA reads TGTGCCAGCAGCTGGGGACTAGCGGGGCAAAATGAGCAGTTCTTC. Translated, it gives CASSWGLAGQNEQFF. The full variable domain, completed using reference TRBV5-6 and TRBJ2-1, is DAGVTQSPTHLIKTRGQQVTLRCSPKSGHDTVSWYQQALGQGPQFIFQYYEEEERQRGNFPDRFSGHQFPNYSSELNVNALLLGDSALYLCASSWGLAGQNEQFFGPGTRLTVL.

To note about this clonotype: This may arise from a read error, as a much more abundant clone is one base away. The chain has TRBV6-2 or TRBV6-3 and TRBJ2-3; unclear D gene. CDR3 length equals 14 residues. Germline-derived CDR1 and CDR2 are MNHEY and SVGEGT. CDR3 residues: CACSSLPSTDTQYF. DNA of the CDR3: TGTGCCTGCAGCTCTCTCCCTAGCACAGATACGCAGTATTTT.

This clonotype counts as medium-sized. This chain uses TRBV5-4 with TRBJ1-1; unclear D gene. Germline V gene lookup returns CDR1 SGHNT and CDR2 YYREEE (reference sequence). There are 13 residues in the CDR3. V lost 4 bases and J lost 1, with 8 bases in between. The CDR3 here is CASSKPGNTEAFF. CDR3 sequence (DNA): TGTGCCAGCAGCAAACCGGGGAACACTGAAGCTTTCTTT.

The gene calls are TRBV29-1 and TRBJ2-5, with D unresolved. The CDR3 extends over 14 amino acids. V was cut by 4 bases and J by 7 bases, with 19 bases left in between. The V gene's germline CDR1 is SQVTM and CDR2 ANQGSEA. CDR3 nucleotide sequence: TGCAGCGTTGCTCGGATTCTCGAGGAAGGGACCCAGTACTTC. Encoded protein: CSVARILEEGTQYF.

Regarding this clonotype: A much larger clone lies one base from this, so it may be a read error. The chain carries TRBV4-1 and TRBJ2-4; weak D call: TRBD2 (5 bases). The germline V gene has CDR1 MGHRA and CDR2 YSYEKL. This CDR3 comprises 15 residues. Between the trimmed V and J ends, which lost 2 bases and 3 bases, there was a span of 11 bases. DNA for the CDR3: TGCGCCAGCAGCCAAAGCGAACTAGTCAAAAACATTCAGTACTTC. Translation gives CASSQSELVKNIQYF.

Judged by abundance, this clonotype is large. The chain employs TRBV5-4 and TRBJ2-5; D gene unclear. Germline CDR1 SGHNT, CDR2 YYREEE (reference sequence). This CDR3 region has 14 residues. Trimming shortened V by 0 bases and J by 5 bases, and 11 bases separated the two germline ends. The CDR3 DNA reads TGTGCCAGCAGCTTGGATTGGGTGACGGAGACCCAGTACTTC. Amino acid sequence: CASSLDWVTETQYF.

J is TRBJ1-1 and V is TRBV7-2, with 11 bases lining up with TRBD1. This CDR3 comprises 14 residues. The V gene end was trimmed by 6 bases and the J gene end by 6 bases; junction bases not matched to a gene: 6. Germline V lookup: CDR1 SGHTA, CDR2 FQGNSA. CDR3 nucleotides: TGTGCCAGCAGGTCGGGACAGGGGGGCGCTGAAGCTTTCTTT. It is translated as CASRSGQGGAEAFF. Supplemented by reference TRBV7-2 and TRBJ1-1, the full variable domain reads GAGVSQSPSNKVTEKGKDVELRCDPISGHTALYWYRQSLGQGLEFLIYFQGNSAPDKSGLPSDRFSAERTGGSVSTLTIQRTQQEDSAVYLCASRSGQGGAEAFFGQGTRLTVV.

This clonotype is medium-sized within its sample. DNA for the CDR3: TGTGCCAGCAGCTTGAATGGTCGGGATACGCAGTATTTT. Its translation is CASSLNGRDTQYF. The rearrangement uses TRBV5-6 and TRBJ2-3; D is ambiguous. Germline lookup yields CDR1 SGHDT and CDR2 YYEEEE. V dropped 1 base and J dropped 6 bases, with 9 bases sitting between them. The CDR3 has 13 amino acids.